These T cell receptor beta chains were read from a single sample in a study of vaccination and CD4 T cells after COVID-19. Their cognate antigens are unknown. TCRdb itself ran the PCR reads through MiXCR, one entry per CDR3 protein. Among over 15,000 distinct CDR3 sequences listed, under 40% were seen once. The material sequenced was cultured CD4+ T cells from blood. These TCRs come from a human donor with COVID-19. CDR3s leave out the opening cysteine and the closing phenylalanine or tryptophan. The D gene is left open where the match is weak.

CDR3 protein: ASSDGQGGGSINSPLH; D gene: TRBD1; V gene: TRBV5-4; J gene: TRBJ1-6
CDR3 protein: ASSSGGTESPLH; D gene: .; V gene: TRBV7-9; J gene: TRBJ1-6
CDR3 protein: SAIRDAIEAF; D gene: .; V gene: TRBV20-1; J gene: TRBJ1-1
CDR3 protein: ASSLLGPNYGYT; D gene: .; V gene: TRBV7-2; J gene: TRBJ1-2
CDR3 protein: SASSRASGGGGTDTQY; D gene: TRBD2; V gene: TRBV20-1; J gene: TRBJ2-3
CDR3 protein: ASSAGLARYEQY; D gene: TRBD2; V gene: TRBV28; J gene: TRBJ2-7
CDR3 protein: ASKREEGGNTEAF; D gene: .; V gene: TRBV5-1; J gene: TRBJ1-1
CDR3 protein: ASSTGSGKETQY; D gene: .; V gene: TRBV27; J gene: TRBJ2-5
CDR3 protein: ASSPRPLVNEKLF; D gene: .; V gene: TRBV18; J gene: TRBJ1-4
CDR3 protein: ASSSPGAVNEKLF; D gene: .; V gene: TRBV7-6; J gene: TRBJ1-4
CDR3 protein: SANRAGAYSYNEQF; D gene: .; V gene: TRBV20-1; J gene: TRBJ2-1
CDR3 protein: ASSGTGGYT; D gene: .; V gene: TRBV28; J gene: TRBJ1-2
CDR3 protein: TSSQDSPGPCGYT; D gene: .; V gene: TRBV1; J gene: TRBJ1-2
CDR3 protein: ASSEGGSGQPQH; D gene: .; V gene: TRBV2; J gene: TRBJ1-5
CDR3 protein: ASSSAARVANTGELF; D gene: .; V gene: TRBV11-2; J gene: TRBJ2-2
CDR3 protein: ASSPVAGSSYNEQF; D gene: TRBD2; V gene: TRBV13; J gene: TRBJ2-1
CDR3 protein: ASSESAGGEQY; D gene: TRBD1; V gene: TRBV10-2; J gene: TRBJ2-7
CDR3 protein: ASSPNQGAGETQY; D gene: TRBD1; V gene: TRBV18; J gene: TRBJ2-5
CDR3 protein: ASSYSGAGPQH; D gene: .; V gene: TRBV6-5; J gene: TRBJ1-5
CDR3 protein: ASSQRTGGGYT; D gene: TRBD1; V gene: TRBV14; J gene: TRBJ1-2
CDR3 protein: ASTHRDYGYT; D gene: .; V gene: TRBV28; J gene: TRBJ1-2
CDR3 protein: ASRTEYGYT; D gene: .; V gene: TRBV5-1; J gene: TRBJ1-2
CDR3 protein: ASRVDVALH; D gene: .; V gene: TRBV2; J gene: TRBJ1-6
CDR3 protein: ASSANPGTGFYEQY; D gene: .; V gene: TRBV18; J gene: TRBJ2-7
CDR3 protein: ASSFLGDEQY; D gene: .; V gene: TRBV19; J gene: TRBJ2-7
CDR3 protein: ASSLGLNEQY; D gene: .; V gene: TRBV7-2; J gene: TRBJ2-7
CDR3 protein: SASRVGGFSGETQY; D gene: .; V gene: TRBV20-1; J gene: TRBJ2-5
CDR3 protein: ASRDGGGYSGNTIY; D gene: .; V gene: TRBV28; J gene: TRBJ1-3
CDR3 protein: ASIPGQDQGGELF; D gene: TRBD1; V gene: TRBV2; J gene: TRBJ2-2
CDR3 protein: ASSQGRNGGQGRGSPLH; D gene: TRBD1; V gene: TRBV4-2; J gene: TRBJ1-6
CDR3 protein: ASSANRITGELF; D gene: .; V gene: TRBV2; J gene: TRBJ2-2
CDR3 protein: ASRVRDRDYEQY; D gene: TRBD1; V gene: TRBV6-1; J gene: TRBJ2-7
CDR3 protein: ASSPTVPNQPQH; D gene: .; V gene: TRBV12-3/TRBV12-4; J gene: TRBJ1-5
CDR3 protein: ASSLTFPQTEAF; D gene: .; V gene: TRBV5-1; J gene: TRBJ1-1
CDR3 protein: ASTTKAGGQNEQF; D gene: TRBD2; V gene: TRBV7-9; J gene: TRBJ2-1
CDR3 protein: ASSARTGGPTEAF; D gene: TRBD1; V gene: TRBV2; J gene: TRBJ1-1
CDR3 protein: ASSLGDRVRYGETQY; D gene: TRBD1; V gene: TRBV9; J gene: TRBJ2-5
CDR3 protein: ASTGTSGGFIDTQY; D gene: TRBD2; V gene: TRBV19; J gene: TRBJ2-3
CDR3 protein: ASSLGTGTVRGYT; D gene: .; V gene: TRBV5-5; J gene: TRBJ1-2
CDR3 protein: ASRLTGYEQY; D gene: .; V gene: TRBV19; J gene: TRBJ2-7
CDR3 protein: ASSPGLQYNEQF; D gene: .; V gene: TRBV27; J gene: TRBJ2-1
CDR3 protein: SARDQPTDTQY; D gene: .; V gene: TRBV20-1; J gene: TRBJ2-3